This T cell receptor beta chain was captured by sequencing in a study of blood T cell repertoires in COVID-19. The wider study: Acute-phase and convalescent COVID-19 samples originated in the United States, Italy and Spain. PBMCs, B-cell-depleted T cells, or T cells provided the cDNA or gDNA that made up the material.

Original analysis: Reference gene primer amplification yielded estimated nucleated cell counts. Clones were read by immunoSEQ multiplex PCR, and TCRdb kept only the in-frame ones, dropping some. D and trimming were read from the DNA, whereas the V and J calls and clone size are those reported in that table. The sample records 200,000 to 250,000 clones, around 90% being singletons. Seattle participants joined during active infection and were tracked over time. This clonotype was obtained from a man aged 30 to 39 with COVID-19, enrolled during active disease. The source material was peripheral blood.

DNA for the CDR3: TGTGCCAGTAGTCCCACAGGACAGGGGGGCTACACCTTC. Residues: CASSPTGQGGYTF. V usage is TRBV19 and J usage is TRBJ1-2; TRBD1 matches at 9 bases. J lost 8 bases, V lost 5 bases, and 6 bases had no gene match. This CDR3 has 13 amino acids. Germline values: CDR1 LNHDA, CDR2 SQIVND (reference sequence).